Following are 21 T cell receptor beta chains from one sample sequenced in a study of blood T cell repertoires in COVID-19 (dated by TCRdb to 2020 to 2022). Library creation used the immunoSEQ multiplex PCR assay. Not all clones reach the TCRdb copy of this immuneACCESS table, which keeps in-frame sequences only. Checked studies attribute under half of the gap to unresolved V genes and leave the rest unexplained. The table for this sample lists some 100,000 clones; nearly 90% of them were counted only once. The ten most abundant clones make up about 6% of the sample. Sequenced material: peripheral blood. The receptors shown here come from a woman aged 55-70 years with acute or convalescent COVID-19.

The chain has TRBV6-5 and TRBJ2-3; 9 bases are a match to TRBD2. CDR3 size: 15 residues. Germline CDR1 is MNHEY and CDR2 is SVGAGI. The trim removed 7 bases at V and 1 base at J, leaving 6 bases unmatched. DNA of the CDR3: TGTGCCAGCAAGGGACTAGCTCCCCGCACAGATACGCAGTATTTT. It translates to CASKGLAPRTDTQYF.

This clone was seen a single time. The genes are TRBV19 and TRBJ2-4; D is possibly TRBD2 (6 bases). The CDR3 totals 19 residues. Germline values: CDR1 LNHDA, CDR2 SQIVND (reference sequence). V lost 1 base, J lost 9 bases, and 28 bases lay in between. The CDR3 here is CASSIGGITGKGAVGIQYF. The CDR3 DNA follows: TGTGCCAGTAGTATAGGCGGGATTACAGGAAAAGGGGCGGTAGGCATTCAGTACTTC.

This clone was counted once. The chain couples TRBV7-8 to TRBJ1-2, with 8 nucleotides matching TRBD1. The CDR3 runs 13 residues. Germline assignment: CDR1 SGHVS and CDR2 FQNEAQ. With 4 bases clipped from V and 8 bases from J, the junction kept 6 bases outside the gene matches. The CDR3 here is CASSYSGGIGYTF. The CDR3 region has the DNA TGTGCCAGCAGCTATTCAGGGGGCATCGGCTACACCTTC.

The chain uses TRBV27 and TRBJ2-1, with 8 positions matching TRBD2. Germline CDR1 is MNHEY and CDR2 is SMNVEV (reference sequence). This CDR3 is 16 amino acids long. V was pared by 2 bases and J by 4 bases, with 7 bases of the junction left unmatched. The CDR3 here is CASSLGSGGGYNEQFF. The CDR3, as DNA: TGTGCCAGCAGTTTAGGCTCCGGGGGGGGATACAATGAGCAGTTCTTC.

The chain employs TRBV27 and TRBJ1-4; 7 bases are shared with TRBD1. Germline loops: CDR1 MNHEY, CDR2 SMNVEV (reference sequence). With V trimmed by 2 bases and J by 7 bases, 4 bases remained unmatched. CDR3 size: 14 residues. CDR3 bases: TGTGCCAGCAGTTTACAGGGGGTCGGTGAAAAACTGTTTTTT. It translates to CASSLQGVGEKLFF. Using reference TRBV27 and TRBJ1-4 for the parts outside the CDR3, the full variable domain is EAQVTQNPRYLITVTGKKLTVTCSQNMNHEYMSWYRQDPGLGLRQIYYSMNVEVTDKGDVPEGYKVSRKEKRNFPLILESPSPNQTSLYFCASSLQGVGEKLFFGSGTQLSVL.

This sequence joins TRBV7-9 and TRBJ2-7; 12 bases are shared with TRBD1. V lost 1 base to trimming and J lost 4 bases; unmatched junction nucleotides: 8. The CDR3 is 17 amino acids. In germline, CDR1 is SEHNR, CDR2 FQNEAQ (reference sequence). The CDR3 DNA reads TGTGCCAGCAGCTTAGAAGAGGGACAGGGGGCGAGGTACGAGCAGTACTTC. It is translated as CASSLEEGQGARYEQYF. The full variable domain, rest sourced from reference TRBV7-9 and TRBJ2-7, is DTGVSQNPRHKITKRGQNVTFRCDPISEHNRLYWYRQTLGQGPEFLTYFQNEAQLEKSRLLSDRFSAERPKGSFSTLEIQRTEQGDSAMYLCASSLEEGQGARYEQYFGPGTRLTVT.

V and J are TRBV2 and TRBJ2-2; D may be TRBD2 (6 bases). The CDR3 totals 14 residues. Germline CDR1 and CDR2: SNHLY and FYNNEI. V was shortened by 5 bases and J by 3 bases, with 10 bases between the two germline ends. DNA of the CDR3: TGTGCCAGCAGTCCGGGACTTCACACCGGGGAGCTGTTTTTT. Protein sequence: CASSPGLHTGELFF.

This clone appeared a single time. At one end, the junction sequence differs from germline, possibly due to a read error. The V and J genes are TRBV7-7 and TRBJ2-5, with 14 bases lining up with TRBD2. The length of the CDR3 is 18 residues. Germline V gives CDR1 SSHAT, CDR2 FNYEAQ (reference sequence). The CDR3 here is CASSPSPGTSGRGETQYF. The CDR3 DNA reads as TGTGCTAGCAGCCCGAGCCCCGGGACTAGCGGGAGAGGAGAGACCCAGTACTTC.

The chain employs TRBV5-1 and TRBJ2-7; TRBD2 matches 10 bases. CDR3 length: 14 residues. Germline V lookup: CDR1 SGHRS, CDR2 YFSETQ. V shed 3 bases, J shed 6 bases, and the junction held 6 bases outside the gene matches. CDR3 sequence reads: CASSSSGLATEQYF. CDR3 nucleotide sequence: TGCGCCAGCAGCTCCTCGGGACTAGCGACCGAGCAGTACTTC.

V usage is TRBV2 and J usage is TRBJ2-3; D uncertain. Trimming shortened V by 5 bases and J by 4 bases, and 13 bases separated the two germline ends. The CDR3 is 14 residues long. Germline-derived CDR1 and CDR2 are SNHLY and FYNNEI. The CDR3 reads CASSLEFESDTQYF. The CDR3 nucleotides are TGTGCCAGCAGTCTCGAGTTCGAGTCAGATACGCAGTATTTT.

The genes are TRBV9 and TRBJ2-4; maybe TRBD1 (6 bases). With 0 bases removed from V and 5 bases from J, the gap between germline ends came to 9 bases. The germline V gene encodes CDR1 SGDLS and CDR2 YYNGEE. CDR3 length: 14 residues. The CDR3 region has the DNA TGTGCCAGCAGCGTAGGGACAGACCAAAACATTCAGTACTTC. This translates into CASSVGTDQNIQYF.

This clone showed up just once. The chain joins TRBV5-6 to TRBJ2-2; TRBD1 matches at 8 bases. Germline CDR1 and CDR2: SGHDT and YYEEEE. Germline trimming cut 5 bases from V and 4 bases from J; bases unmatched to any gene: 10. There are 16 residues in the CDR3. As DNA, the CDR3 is TGTGCCAGCAGGGAAGCAGGGGGCCTCTTCACCGGGGAGCTGTTTTTT. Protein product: CASREAGGLFTGELFF.

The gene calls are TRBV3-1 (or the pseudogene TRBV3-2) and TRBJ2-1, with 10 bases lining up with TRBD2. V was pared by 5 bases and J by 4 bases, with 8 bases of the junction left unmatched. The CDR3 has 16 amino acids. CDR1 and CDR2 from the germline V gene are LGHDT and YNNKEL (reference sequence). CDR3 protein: CASSNIAGGSYNEQFF. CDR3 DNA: TGTGCCAGCAGCAACATAGCGGGAGGCTCGTACAATGAGCAGTTCTTC.

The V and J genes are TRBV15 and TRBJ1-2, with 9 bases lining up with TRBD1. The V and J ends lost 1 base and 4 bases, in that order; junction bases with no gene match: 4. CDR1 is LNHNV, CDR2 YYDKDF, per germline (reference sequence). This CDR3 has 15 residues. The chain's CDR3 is CATSRALQGAYGYTF. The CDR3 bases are TGTGCCACCAGCAGAGCCCTACAGGGGGCCTATGGCTACACCTTC.

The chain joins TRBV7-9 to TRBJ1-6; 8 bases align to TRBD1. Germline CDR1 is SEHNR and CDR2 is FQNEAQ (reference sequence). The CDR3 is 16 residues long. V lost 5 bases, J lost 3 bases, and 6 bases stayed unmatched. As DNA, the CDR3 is TGTGCCAGCAGCCCGAGGACAGGGCACTATAATTCACCCCTCCACTTT. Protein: CASSPRTGHYNSPLHF.

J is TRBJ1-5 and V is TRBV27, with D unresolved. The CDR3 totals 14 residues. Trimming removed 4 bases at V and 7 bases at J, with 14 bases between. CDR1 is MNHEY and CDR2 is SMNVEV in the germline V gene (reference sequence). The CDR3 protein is CASSWTPREQPQHF. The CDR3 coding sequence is TGTGCCAGCAGTTGGACCCCTCGGGAGCAGCCCCAGCATTTT.

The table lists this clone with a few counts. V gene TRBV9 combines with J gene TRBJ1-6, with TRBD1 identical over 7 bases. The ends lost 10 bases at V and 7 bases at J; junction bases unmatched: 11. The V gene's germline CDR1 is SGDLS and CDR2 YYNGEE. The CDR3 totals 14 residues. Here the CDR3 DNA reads TGTGCCGGGGTCCGGGACAGAAAAAATTCACCCCTCCACTTT. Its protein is CAGVRDRKNSPLHF. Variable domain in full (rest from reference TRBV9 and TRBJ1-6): DSGVTQTPKHLITATGQRVTLRCSPRSGDLSVYWYQQSLDQGLQFLIQYYNGEERAKGNILERFSAQQFPDLHSELNLSSLELGDSALYFCAGVRDRKNSPLHFGNGTRLTVT.

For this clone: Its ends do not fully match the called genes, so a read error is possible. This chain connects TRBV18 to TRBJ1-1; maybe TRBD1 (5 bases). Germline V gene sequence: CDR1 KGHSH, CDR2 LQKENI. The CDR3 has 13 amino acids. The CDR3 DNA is TGTGCCAGCTCGCCACTACAGGCCCATGAAGCTTTCTTT. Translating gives CASSPLQAHEAFF.

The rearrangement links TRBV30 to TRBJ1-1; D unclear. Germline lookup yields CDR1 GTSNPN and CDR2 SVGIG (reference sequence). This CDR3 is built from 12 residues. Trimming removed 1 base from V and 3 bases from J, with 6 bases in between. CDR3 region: CAWSGRYTEAFF. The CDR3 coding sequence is TGTGCCTGGAGTGGTAGATACACTGAAGCTTTCTTT. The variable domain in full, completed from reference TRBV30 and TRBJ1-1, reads SQTIHQWPATLVQPVGSPLSLECTVEGTSNPNLYWYRQAAGRGLQLLFYSVGIGQISSEVPQNLSASRPQDRQFILSSKKLLLSDSGFYLCAWSGRYTEAFFGQGTRLTVV.

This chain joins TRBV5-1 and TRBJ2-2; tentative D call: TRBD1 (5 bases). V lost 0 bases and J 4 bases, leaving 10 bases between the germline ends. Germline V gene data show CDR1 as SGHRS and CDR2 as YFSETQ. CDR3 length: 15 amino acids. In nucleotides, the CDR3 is TGCGCCAGCAGCTTGGAAACAAGGGGCACCGGGGAGCTGTTTTTT. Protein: CASSLETRGTGELFF. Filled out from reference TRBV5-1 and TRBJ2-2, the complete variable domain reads KAGVTQTPRYLIKTRGQQVTLSCSPISGHRSVSWYQQTPGQGLQFLFEYFSETQRNKGNFPGRFSGRQFSNSRSEMNVSTLELGDSALYLCASSLETRGTGELFFGEGSRLTVL.

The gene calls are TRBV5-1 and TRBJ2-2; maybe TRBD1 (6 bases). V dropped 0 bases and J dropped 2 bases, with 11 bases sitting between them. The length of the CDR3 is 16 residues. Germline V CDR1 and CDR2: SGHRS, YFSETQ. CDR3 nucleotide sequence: TGCGCCAGCAGCTTGGAGGGCAGGGGTAACACCGGGGAGCTGTTTTTT. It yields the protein CASSLEGRGNTGELFF.